This is a list of T cell receptor beta chains from one sample in a study of cytomegalovirus exposure and HLA in healthy donors. Some clones are missing from TCRdb's copy, which holds only in-frame ones; the method was immunoSEQ multiplex PCR. The sample yields 100,000 to 120,000 clones, roughly 80% seen once. Specimen: PBMCs. The receptors come from a man younger than 40 in good health and CMV-seropositive. Each CDR3 is given with its conserved first and last residue. A D gene is named only where the DNA matches it firmly. The size of a clone is reported for some rows only, either as once, few or many, or as a class for expanded clones.

d_gene	v_gene	j_gene	abundance	CDR3aa	CDR3nt
TRBD1	TRBV19	TRBJ2-7	.	CASSPRGQGAYEQYF	TGTGCCAGTAGTCCTCGAGGACAGGGGGCCTACGAGCAGTACTTC
.	TRBV7-9	TRBJ1-4	once	CASSFSRQGNEKLFF	TGTGCCAGCAGCTTTAGTCGGCAGGGTAATGAAAAACTGTTTTTT
TRBD1	TRBV5-6	TRBJ1-2	.	CASSPGQGMGGYTF	TGTGCCAGCAGCCCGGGACAGGGAATGGGAGGCTACACCTTC
TRBD2	TRBV5-1	TRBJ2-3	few	CASSETGGPADTQYF	TGCGCCAGCAGCGAAACGGGGGGGCCCGCGGATACGCAGTATTTT
.	TRBV6-5	TRBJ2-3	.	CASNYSSYDTQYF	TGTGCCAGCAATTACTCGTCTTATGATACGCAGTATTTT
.	TRBV27	TRBJ1-6	.	CASSLRGYSYNSPLHF	TGTGCCAGCAGTTTAAGGGGTTACTCCTATAATTCACCCCTCCACTTT
TRBD1	TRBV6-1	TRBJ1-3	.	CASSATGVSGNTIYF	TGTGCCAGCAGTGCCACAGGGGTCTCTGGAAACACCATATATTTT
.	TRBV10-1	TRBJ2-3	.	CASSESVGGGTDTQYF	TGCGCCAGCAGTGAGTCTGTCGGGGGAGGCACAGATACGCAGTATTTT
.	TRBV5-6	TRBJ2-7	.	CASSLDRSSYEQYF	TGTGCCAGCAGCTTGGACAGGTCCTCCTACGAGCAGTACTTC
.	TRBV6-5	TRBJ1-2	.	CATSSTPYGYTF	TGTGCCACCTCATCGACACCCTATGGCTACACCTTC
.	TRBV18	TRBJ1-1	few	CASSTGQNTEAFF	TGTGCCAGCTCAACAGGACAGAACACTGAAGCTTTCTTT